What follows is one T cell receptor (beta chain) and its context. In the study's own analysis: Reference gene primer amplification in the assay estimated nucleated cell counts. The table came from immunoSEQ multiplex PCR; TCRdb's copy has only in-frame clones and leaves some out. D and trimming come from the DNA, and the V and J calls and clone size come from that table. The sample holds some 74,000 clones, less than 85% seen once. V was pared by 5 bases and J by 7 bases, with 12 bases between. The CDR3 covers 13 residues. Per germline, CDR1 SGHDT and CDR2 YYEEEE. This specimen belongs to a study of blood T cell repertoires in COVID-19. Study in general: From the United States, Italy and Spain came samples of acute and convalescent COVID-19. PBMCs, B-cell-depleted T cells, or T cells provided the cDNA or gDNA that made up the material.

The sequencing sample was made of peripheral blood. The chain carries TRBV5-6 and TRBJ1-4, with TRBD1 as a possible D gene (6 bases). The receptor was derived from a man between 65 and 80 years old with active or convalescent COVID-19. In DNA form, the CDR3 reads TGTGCCAGCAGTCGGGCAGGGGCTGAAAAACTGTTTTTT. Translated, it gives CASSRAGAEKLFF.